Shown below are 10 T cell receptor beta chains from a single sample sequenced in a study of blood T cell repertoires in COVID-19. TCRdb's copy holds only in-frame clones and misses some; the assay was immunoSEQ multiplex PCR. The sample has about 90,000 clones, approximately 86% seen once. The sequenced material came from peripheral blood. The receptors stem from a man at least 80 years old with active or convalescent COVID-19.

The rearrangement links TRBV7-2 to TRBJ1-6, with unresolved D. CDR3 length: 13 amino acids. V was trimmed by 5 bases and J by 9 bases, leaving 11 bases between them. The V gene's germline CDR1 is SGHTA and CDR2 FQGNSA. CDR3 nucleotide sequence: TGTGCCAGCAGCACCCCCGAGGGTTCACCCCTCCACTTT. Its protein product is CASSTPEGSPLHF.

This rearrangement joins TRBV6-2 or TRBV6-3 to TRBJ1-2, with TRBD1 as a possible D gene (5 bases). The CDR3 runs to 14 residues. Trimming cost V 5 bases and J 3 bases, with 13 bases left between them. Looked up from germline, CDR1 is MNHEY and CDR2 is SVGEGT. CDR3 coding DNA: TGTGCCAGCAGTAGCCGGCCAGGGTACTATGGCTACACCTTC. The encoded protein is CASSSRPGYYGYTF.

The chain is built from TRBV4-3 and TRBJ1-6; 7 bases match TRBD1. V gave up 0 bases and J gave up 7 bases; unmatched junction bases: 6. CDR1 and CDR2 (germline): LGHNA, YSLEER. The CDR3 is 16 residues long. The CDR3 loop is CASSQDPTGRNSPLHF. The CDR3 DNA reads TGCGCCAGCAGCCAAGATCCGACAGGGAGGAATTCACCCCTCCACTTT.

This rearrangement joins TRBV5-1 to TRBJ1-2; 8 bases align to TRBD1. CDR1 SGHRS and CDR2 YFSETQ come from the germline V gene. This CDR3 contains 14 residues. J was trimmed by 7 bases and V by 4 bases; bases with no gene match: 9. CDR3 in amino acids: CASSERTGSAGYTF. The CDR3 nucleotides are TGCGCCAGCAGCGAACGGACAGGGTCTGCTGGCTACACCTTC. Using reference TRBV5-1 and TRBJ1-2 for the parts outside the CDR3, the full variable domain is KAGVTQTPRYLIKTRGQQVTLSCSPISGHRSVSWYQQTPGQGLQFLFEYFSETQRNKGNFPGRFSGRQFSNSRSEMNVSTLELGDSALYLCASSERTGSAGYTFGSGTRLTVV.

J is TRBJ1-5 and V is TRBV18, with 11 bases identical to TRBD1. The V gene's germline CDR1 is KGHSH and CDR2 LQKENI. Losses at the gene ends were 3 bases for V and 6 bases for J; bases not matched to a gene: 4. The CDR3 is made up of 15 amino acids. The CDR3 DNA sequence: TGTGCCAGCTCACCGGGACAGGGGGTATCTCAGCCCCAGCATTTT. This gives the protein CASSPGQGVSQPQHF.

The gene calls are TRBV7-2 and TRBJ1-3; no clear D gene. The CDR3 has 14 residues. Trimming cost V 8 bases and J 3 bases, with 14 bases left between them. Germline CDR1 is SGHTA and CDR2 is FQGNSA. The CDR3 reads CASGLGEGGNTIYF. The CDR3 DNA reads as TGTGCCAGCGGACTCGGGGAGGGTGGAAACACCATATATTTT.

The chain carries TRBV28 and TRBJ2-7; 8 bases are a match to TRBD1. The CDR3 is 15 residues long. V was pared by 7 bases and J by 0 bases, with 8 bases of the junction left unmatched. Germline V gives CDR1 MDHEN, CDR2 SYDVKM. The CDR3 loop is CASNPTGVSSYEQYF. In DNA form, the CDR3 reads TGTGCCAGCAATCCGACAGGGGTTAGCTCCTACGAGCAGTACTTC.

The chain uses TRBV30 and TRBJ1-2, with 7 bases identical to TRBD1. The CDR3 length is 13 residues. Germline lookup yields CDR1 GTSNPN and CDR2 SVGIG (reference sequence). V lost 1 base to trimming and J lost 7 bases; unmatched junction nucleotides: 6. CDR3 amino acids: CAWSADRAGGYTF. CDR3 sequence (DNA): TGTGCCTGGAGTGCCGACAGGGCGGGTGGCTACACCTTC.

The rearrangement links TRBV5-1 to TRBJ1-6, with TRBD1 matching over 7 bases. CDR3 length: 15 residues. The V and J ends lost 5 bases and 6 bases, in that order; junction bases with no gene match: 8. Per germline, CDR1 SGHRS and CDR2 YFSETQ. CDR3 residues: CASSMTGPINSPLHF. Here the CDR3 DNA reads TGCGCCAGCAGTATGACAGGGCCCATTAATTCACCCCTCCACTTT.

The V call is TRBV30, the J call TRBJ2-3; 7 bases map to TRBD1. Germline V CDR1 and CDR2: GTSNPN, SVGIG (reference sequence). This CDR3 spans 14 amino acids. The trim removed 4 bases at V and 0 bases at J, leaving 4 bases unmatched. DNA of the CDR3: TGTGCCTGGAACCGGGACAGAAGCACAGATACGCAGTATTTT. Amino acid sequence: CAWNRDRSTDTQYF.